Presented here are 18 T cell receptor beta chains from one specimen sequenced in a study of blood T cell repertoires in COVID-19 (dated by TCRdb to 2019 to 2021). Library construction relied on the immunoSEQ multiplex PCR assay. TCRdb re-hosts the immuneACCESS table, in-frame sequences only. Its copies lack some clones; in the studies checked, an unresolved V gene accounts for under half of them, and the cause for the rest is not known. This sample has 100,000 or so clones in its table, and around 84% of those were observed once. Together, the top ten hold over 15% of the sample. The specimen was peripheral blood. The receptor source for this set is an elderly woman with acute or convalescent COVID-19.

The V and J genes are TRBV7-2 and TRBJ2-1; 10 bases line up with TRBD2. Germline V lookup: CDR1 SGHTA, CDR2 FQGNSA. The CDR3 consists of 16 residues. V was clipped by 4 bases and J by 7 bases; unmatched bases: 10. CDR3 loop: CASSSRGSGRRNEQFF. Here the CDR3 DNA reads TGTGCCAGCAGCTCGCGGGGTAGCGGGAGGAGGAATGAGCAGTTCTTC.

V usage is TRBV6-2 or TRBV6-3 and J usage is TRBJ1-1, with a possible D match to TRBD1 (6 bases). Germline-derived CDR1 and CDR2 are MNHEY and SVGEGT. The CDR3 is 14 residues long. The V gene lost 2 bases and the J gene lost 5 bases, with 12 bases spanning the gap. The CDR3 reads CASSYNRAATEAFF. In DNA, the CDR3 is TGTGCCAGCAGTTACAACAGGGCGGCGACTGAAGCTTTCTTT.

The chain carries TRBV7-8 and TRBJ2-7; D is perhaps TRBD2 (5 bases). The germline CDR1 and CDR2 sequences are SGHVS and FQNEAQ. The CDR3 is made up of 13 amino acids. The V end lost 3 bases, the J end lost 5 bases, and 11 bases lay between the germline ends. As DNA, the CDR3 is TGTGCCAGCAGCTTTGGGGAGCCCAACGAGCAGTACTTC. Translated, it gives CASSFGEPNEQYF.

This clone has only a few counts. The chain carries TRBV2 and TRBJ1-2; TRBD1 matches at 8 bases. CDR1 and CDR2 (germline): SNHLY, FYNNEI. V shed 5 bases and J 4 bases; nucleotides not matched to a gene: 9. CDR3 length: 15 residues. Here the CDR3 DNA reads TGTGCCAGCAGTCCAACAGGGGGAGGGGTCTATGGCTACACCTTC. It yields the protein CASSPTGGGVYGYTF.

This chain connects TRBV5-1 to TRBJ1-2; D perhaps matches TRBD1 (6 bases). V lost 0 bases and J lost 6, with 6 bases in between. The V gene's germline CDR1 is SGHRS and CDR2 YFSETQ. The CDR3 consists of 12 residues. The CDR3 nucleotides read TGCGCCAGCAGCTTGGCAGGGGATGGCTACACCTTC. Protein product: CASSLAGDGYTF.

The chain recombines TRBV14 with TRBJ1-2, with 8 bases matching TRBD1. The CDR3 is 12 residues long. V trimming: 4 bases; J trimming: 8 bases; junction bases outside the gene matches: 3. The germline V gene has CDR1 SGHDN and CDR2 FVKESK. The CDR3 DNA reads TGTGCCAGCAGCCCCGGGACAGGCGGCTACACCTTC. It encodes CASSPGTGGYTF.

The chain couples TRBV7-9 to TRBJ2-3; the match to TRBD1 covers 7 bases. Germline trimming cut 1 base from V and 1 base from J; bases unmatched to any gene: 5. Germline CDR1 is SEHNR and CDR2 is FQNEAQ (reference sequence). This CDR3 comprises 16 residues. The CDR3 DNA follows: TGTGCCAGCAGCTTAGGGATTGGACAGGGCACAGATACGCAGTATTTT. Translated, it gives CASSLGIGQGTDTQYF.

V usage is TRBV25-1 and J usage is TRBJ2-1, with 7 bases identical to TRBD1. The germline gives CDR1 MGHDK, CDR2 SYGVNS. The CDR3 extends over 13 amino acids. The V gene end was trimmed by 7 bases and the J gene end by 6 bases; junction bases not matched to a gene: 6. This CDR3 is CASTLGQLNEQFF. In DNA form, the CDR3 reads TGTGCCAGCACCCTGGGACAGCTCAATGAGCAGTTCTTC.

V and J are TRBV12-3 or TRBV12-4 and TRBJ1-1, with 8 bases that match TRBD1. The junction had 4 bases not matched to a gene; V was cut back by 3 bases and J by 10 bases. CDR3 length: 12 amino acids. CDR3 bases: TGTGCCAGCAGTTTTACCGGGACAGGAGCTTTCTTT. Translated: CASSFTGTGAFF.

The table lists this clone with a few counts. The chain recombines TRBV13 with TRBJ1-5; weak D call: TRBD1 (5 bases). The CDR3 runs 14 residues. Trimming removed 5 bases at V and 3 bases at J, with 11 bases between. Germline V gene sequence: CDR1 PRHDT, CDR2 FYEKMQ (reference sequence). CDR3 loop: CASSKGHLNQPQHF. The CDR3 DNA reads TGTGCCAGCAGCAAAGGACATCTCAATCAGCCCCAGCATTTT.

The chain uses TRBV11-2 and TRBJ2-5; D unclear. V dropped 0 bases and J dropped 5 bases, with 10 bases sitting between them. Per the germline V gene, CDR1 is SGHAT and CDR2 is FQNNGV. This CDR3 is 14 amino acids long. Written as DNA, the CDR3 is TGTGCCAGCAGCTTAGATTCCGGTCTTGAGACCCAGTACTTC. Translation: CASSLDSGLETQYF.

The rearrangement links TRBV21-1 to TRBJ2-2; the table gives TRBD1 as D, unverified against the DNA. TRBV21-1 is a known pseudogene. The CDR3 is 15 amino acids. This CDR3 is CASSKGDKNIGELFF. The DNA of the CDR3 is TGTGCCAGCAGCAAAGGGGACAAGAACATCGGGGAGCTGTTTTTT.

This chain links TRBV28 with TRBJ2-2; 9 positions match TRBD2. The CDR3 covers 13 residues. The junction had 3 bases not matched to a gene; V was cut back by 6 bases and J by 7 bases. The germline CDR1 and CDR2 sequences are MDHEN and SYDVKM. The CDR3 DNA follows: TGTGCCAGCAGCCGAGCGGGGGGCGGGGAGCTGTTTTTT. It specifies CASSRAGGGELFF.

The chain carries TRBV25-1 and TRBJ1-2; 7 positions agree with TRBD1. CDR1 MGHDK and CDR2 SYGVNS come from the germline V gene. The CDR3 extends over 14 amino acids. V shed 7 bases and J 2 bases; nucleotides not matched to a gene: 7. The CDR3 protein is CASTETGRNYGYTF. The CDR3 DNA reads as TGTGCCAGCACCGAGACAGGGCGAAACTATGGCTACACCTTC.

The chain couples TRBV7-9 to TRBJ2-5; TRBD1 matches at 7 bases. Germline CDR1 is SEHNR and CDR2 is FQNEAQ (reference sequence). The CDR3 is 16 amino acids. The V gene end was trimmed by 6 bases and the J gene end by 5 bases; junction bases not matched to a gene: 15. The DNA for the CDR3 is TGTGCCAGCAGGGCTCCGTACCGACAGGGAATGGAGACCCAGTACTTC. Its translation: CASRAPYRQGMETQYF.

The genes are TRBV6-5 and TRBJ1-1; TRBD1 matches 10 bases. The junction had 9 bases not matched to a gene; V was cut back by 6 bases and J by 5 bases. CDR3 length: 15 amino acids. Per germline, CDR1 MNHEY and CDR2 SVGAGI. The chain's CDR3 is CASSRDRGLRTEAFF. The DNA of the CDR3 is TGTGCCAGCAGCCGAGACAGGGGGCTCCGGACTGAAGCTTTCTTT.

This chain links TRBV7-9 with TRBJ1-1, with TRBD1 matching over 11 bases. Trimming removed 5 bases from V and 5 bases from J; junction bases left unmatched: 4. The CDR3 length is 14 residues. Per germline, CDR1 SEHNR and CDR2 FQNEAQ (reference sequence). The CDR3 here is CASSPGQGETEAFF. In DNA form, the CDR3 reads TGTGCCAGCAGCCCGGGACAGGGGGAAACTGAAGCTTTCTTT.

V usage is TRBV19 and J usage is TRBJ2-1; 9 positions agree with TRBD2. V was pared by 3 bases and J by 7 bases, with 13 bases of the junction left unmatched. The CDR3 is made up of 17 amino acids. CDR1 and CDR2 from the germline V gene are LNHDA and SQIVND (reference sequence). As DNA, the CDR3 is TGTGCCAGTAGTATGAGCCGGCGGACTAGCGTCTTAAATGAGCAGTTCTTC. It specifies CASSMSRRTSVLNEQFF.